A selection of T cell receptor beta chains follows, all from one sample in a study of CD4 and CD8 cells across lung adenocarcinoma regions. One entry per CDR3 protein results from TCRdb running MiXCR on the PCR reads. The table has 5,200 or so distinct CDR3 sequences, 60% seen once. The sample consisted of CD4+ T cells from the center of a lung tumor. The receptors come from a male donor with lung adenocarcinoma. The CD4 and CD8 labels of this study may be unreliable. Both conserved end residues are part of each CDR3. Fields, in order: J gene, D gene, V gene, clone size, CDR3 protein, CDR3 DNA. The D gene is left open where the match is weak. Clone size appears in some rows only: once, few, many, or a class for an expanded clone.

>TRBJ1-1|TRBD1|TRBV24-1|NA
CATSDAGTGSNTEAFF
TGTGCCACCAGTGATGCCGGGACAGGCAGTAACACTGAAGCTTTCTTT
>TRBJ2-4|NA|TRBV6-1|NA
CASRGPGAKNTQYF
TGTGCCAGCAGGGGGCCGGGAGCCAAAAATACGCAGTACTTC
>TRBJ2-1|TRBD2|TRBV27|NA
CASSLNGAGDLYNEQFF
TGTGCCAGCAGTTTAAACGGAGCGGGAGACCTCTACAATGAGCAGTTCTTC
>TRBJ2-5|NA|TRBV6-1|NA
CASSEQLTDQETQYF
TGTGCCAGCAGTGAACAATTGACAGACCAAGAGACCCAGTACTTC
>TRBJ1-6|NA|TRBV6-5|medium-sized
CASSYTTGTDSPLHF
TGTGCCAGCAGTTACACAACAGGGACGGATTCACCCCTCCACTTT
>TRBJ2-7|NA|TRBV11-2|NA
CASSPQLRQGLYEQYF
TGTGCCAGCAGCCCCCAGTTAAGACAGGGACTATACGAGCAGTACTTC
>TRBJ2-5|NA|TRBV10-3|once
CAISVAGTQETQYF
TGTGCCATCAGTGTGGCCGGGACCCAAGAGACCCAGTACTTC
>TRBJ1-3|NA|TRBV6-1|medium-sized
CASSDLGTIYF
TGTGCCAGCAGTGACCTTGGCACCATATATTTT
>TRBJ1-2|TRBD1|TRBV6-1|NA
CASWTGIYGYTF
TGTGCCAGCTGGACAGGGATCTATGGCTACACCTTC
>TRBJ1-3|NA|TRBV27|NA
CASSPRASAGNTIYF
TGTGCCAGCAGTCCCCGGGCCTCTGCTGGAAACACCATATATTTT
>TRBJ2-2|NA|TRBV10-1|NA
CASSETVNTGKQFF
TGCGCCAGCAGTGAGACTGTGAACACCGGGAAGCAGTTTTTT
>TRBJ1-2|TRBD1|TRBV6-1|medium-sized
CASSPGGATDYGYTF
TGTGCCAGCAGCCCAGGGGGCGCGACAGACTATGGCTACACCTTC
>TRBJ2-5|NA|TRBV6-1|NA
CASSEAGLGGTETQYF
TGTGCCAGCAGTGAAGCGGGGCTGGGTGGTACAGAGACCCAGTACTTC